These 29 T cell receptor beta chains were sequenced from one sample in a study of shared clonotypes between healthy human individuals. Selected positively for CCR7 and CD45RO-negative, naive CD8 cells excluded terminally differentiated effector memory CD45RA+ cells. This table comes from immunoSEQ multiplex PCR, and its TCRdb copy is limited to in-frame clones, with some not included. This repertoire shows about 1,900,000 clones, about 95% found once; its top ten account for approximately 1%. Sequenced input: naive CD8+ T cells sorted from blood. The receptors shown here come from a man between 18 and 35 years old in good health.

V is TRBV9 and J is TRBJ2-3; 12 nucleotides line up with TRBD2. The CDR3 loop spans 17 amino acids. V shed 0 bases, J shed 4 bases, and the junction held 6 bases outside the gene matches. Germline CDR1 and CDR2: SGDLS and YYNGEE. The DNA for the CDR3 is TGTGCCAGCAGCGTAGCTGGGACTAGCGGGTTAGCAGATACGCAGTATTTT. It specifies CASSVAGTSGLADTQYF. The full variable domain, in which reference TRBV9 and TRBJ2-3 provide the parts outside the CDR3, is DSGVTQTPKHLITATGQRVTLRCSPRSGDLSVYWYQQSLDQGLQFLIQYYNGEERAKGNILERFSAQQFPDLHSELNLSSLELGDSALYFCASSVAGTSGLADTQYFGPGTRLTVL.

The sample holds one count of this clone. The chain combines TRBV13 with TRBJ1-1; the match to TRBD1 covers 11 bases. The CDR3 consists of 17 residues. Germline values: CDR1 PRHDT, CDR2 FYEKMQ (reference sequence). Trimming at V came to 4 bases and at J to 0 bases, leaving 7 bases not matched to a gene. Written as DNA, the CDR3 is TGTGCCAGCAGCTCCAGGGACAGGGGGATCATGAACACTGAAGCTTTCTTT. Its translation is CASSSRDRGIMNTEAFF.

CDR3 residues: CAWSEPGADYEQYF. CDR3 nucleotide sequence: TGTGCCTGGAGTGAGCCAGGGGCTGACTACGAGCAGTACTTC. The rearrangement joins TRBV30 to TRBJ2-7; weak D call: TRBD1 (6 bases). The CDR3 length is 14 residues. The germline gives CDR1 GTSNPN, CDR2 SVGIG (reference sequence). V was cut by 1 base and J by 3 bases, with 13 bases left in between.

As for this clone: Different DNA sequences within this sample yield the same CDR3. The chain is built from TRBV29-1 and TRBJ1-1; D gene ambiguous. Trimming took off 6 bases at V and 0 bases at J, with 5 bases between the two ends. CDR1 and CDR2 (germline): SQVTM, ANQGSEA. The CDR3 length is 11 residues. In DNA form, the CDR3 reads TGCAGCGTAAGAATGAACACTGAAGCTTTCTTT. Protein sequence: CSVRMNTEAFF.

V usage is TRBV5-1 and J usage is TRBJ1-4; weak D call: TRBD1 (6 bases). Germline V CDR1 and CDR2: SGHRS, YFSETQ. The V gene lost 0 bases and the J gene lost 0 bases, with 9 bases spanning the gap. The length of the CDR3 is 16 residues. The CDR3 DNA reads TGCGCCAGCAGCTTGGGGACAGATGCAACTAATGAAAAACTGTTTTTT. Its translation: CASSLGTDATNEKLFF.

This clone came up once. The chain uses TRBV7-8 and TRBJ1-5; 7 nucleotides line up with TRBD1. The CDR3 loop spans 14 amino acids. Germline-derived CDR1 and CDR2 are SGHVS and FQNEAQ. Germline trimming cut 1 base from V and 6 bases from J; bases unmatched to any gene: 3. The CDR3 nucleotides read TGTGCCAGCAGCTTAGGACAGGGCCTTCAGCCCCAGCATTTT. Its translation is CASSLGQGLQPQHF.

This rearrangement joins TRBV13 to TRBJ1-1; D might be TRBD1 (5 bases). This CDR3 is built from 15 residues. V was shortened by 5 bases and J by 7 bases, with 20 bases between the two germline ends. Germline lookup yields CDR1 PRHDT and CDR2 FYEKMQ (reference sequence). This CDR3 reads CASSERRGVWGEAFF. CDR3 DNA: TGTGCCAGCAGCGAAAGACGAGGGGTTTGGGGTGAAGCTTTCTTT.

The chain employs TRBV6-5 and TRBJ1-5; D perhaps matches TRBD1 (5 bases). Trimming removed 5 bases at V and 2 bases at J, with 13 bases between. This CDR3 contains 15 residues. The V gene's germline CDR1 is MNHEY and CDR2 SVGAGI. CDR3 in DNA: TGTGCCAGCAGTGCGGGACCGGGGGGCAATCAGCCCCAGCATTTT. Translation: CASSAGPGGNQPQHF.

Regarding this clone: The junction departs from germline at one end; a sequencing error may be responsible. The chain carries TRBV7-7 and TRBJ1-1, with a possible D match to TRBD1 (5 bases). Germline assignment: CDR1 SSHAT and CDR2 FNYEAQ (reference sequence). The CDR3 extends over 13 amino acids. CDR3 loop: CASSRATNTEAFF. The CDR3 nucleotides read TGTGCTAGCAGCAGGGCCACGAACACTGAAGCTTTCTTT.

V and J are TRBV10-2 and TRBJ1-3; the D gene is possibly TRBD1 (6 bases). The CDR3 has 14 amino acids. Germline V CDR1 and CDR2: WSHSY, SAAADI. V was shortened by 7 bases and J by 0 bases, with 10 bases between the two germline ends. DNA of the CDR3: TGCGCCAGCAAGACGACAGGCTCTGGAAACACCATATATTTT. Translated: CASKTTGSGNTIYF.

The V call is TRBV30, the J call TRBJ2-3, with D possibly being TRBD1 (5 bases). The CDR3 contains 13 residues. Trimming removed 4 bases from V and 1 base from J, with 9 bases in between. The germline CDR1 and CDR2 sequences are GTSNPN and SVGIG (reference sequence). The CDR3 DNA reads as TGTGCCTGGACGTGGGGCGGCACAGATACGCAGTATTTT. Its translation: CAWTWGGTDTQYF.

The chain's CDR3 is CASSEDDIGRTEAFF. CDR3 sequence (DNA): TGTGCCAGCAGTGAAGATGATATAGGGCGAACTGAAGCTTTCTTT. The gene calls are TRBV6-1 and TRBJ1-1; no clear D. This CDR3 comprises 15 residues. Trimming removed 1 base from V and 5 bases from J, with 14 bases in between. Germline V CDR1 and CDR2: MNHNS, SASEGT.

The chain has TRBV4-1 and TRBJ2-7, with 9 bases matching TRBD1. The CDR3 is made up of 15 amino acids. Germline lookup yields CDR1 MGHRA and CDR2 YSYEKL. Losses at the gene ends were 5 bases for V and 1 base for J; bases not matched to a gene: 6. CDR3 loop: CASSATGTGSYEQYF. CDR3 nucleotides: TGCGCCAGCAGCGCAACCGGGACAGGGTCCTACGAGCAGTACTTC.

This chain uses TRBV19 with TRBJ2-3; 7 bases match TRBD1. CDR3 size: 15 residues. Germline assignment: CDR1 LNHDA and CDR2 SQIVND (reference sequence). Germline trimming cut 5 bases from V and 4 bases from J; bases unmatched to any gene: 9. CDR3 residues: CASSHDREGPDTQYF. As DNA, the CDR3 is TGTGCCAGTAGTCACGACAGGGAAGGCCCAGATACGCAGTATTTT.

This clone was observed a single time. The chain joins TRBV28 to TRBJ2-3; maybe TRBD1 (6 bases). The CDR3 sequence is 17 residues long. V lost 4 bases, J lost 1 base, and 18 bases lay in between. Germline CDR1 reads MDHEN; CDR2 reads SYDVKM. The CDR3 DNA is TGTGCCAGCAGTTACAACCCGGACAGTTCGGGCACAGATACGCAGTATTTT. Its translation: CASSYNPDSSGTDTQYF.

The table lists this clone with a count of one. J is TRBJ2-7 and V is TRBV4-3; perhaps D is TRBD1 or TRBD2 (5 bases each). The CDR3 is 15 amino acids. The V end lost 1 base, the J end lost 5 bases, and 15 bases lay between the germline ends. The germline V gene has CDR1 LGHNA and CDR2 YSLEER. CDR3 in amino acids: CASSQASEGIDEQYF. In DNA form, the CDR3 reads TGCGCCAGCAGCCAAGCCAGCGAGGGGATAGACGAGCAGTACTTC.

This chain links TRBV6-5 with TRBJ1-4, with D possibly being TRBD1 (5 bases). The CDR3 length is 14 residues. CDR1 is MNHEY and CDR2 is SVGAGI in the germline V gene. Trimming cost V 2 bases and J 1 base, with 5 bases left between them. The chain's CDR3 is CASSYGGTNEKLFF. Here the CDR3 DNA reads TGTGCCAGCAGTTACGGGGGAACTAATGAAAAACTGTTTTTT.

V usage is TRBV7-9 and J usage is TRBJ1-4; TRBD1 might be the D (6 bases). CDR1 is SEHNR, CDR2 FQNEAQ, per germline (reference sequence). CDR3 length: 14 amino acids. Trimming pared 4 bases from V and 7 bases from J, leaving 13 bases between. The CDR3, as DNA: TGTGCCAGCAGCTCCGTCCAGGGGTTTGAAAAACTGTTTTTT. It yields the protein CASSSVQGFEKLFF.

This chain connects TRBV4-1 to TRBJ2-7, with no clear D. Trimming removed 5 bases from V and 1 base from J, with 12 bases in between. Germline V gene lookup returns CDR1 MGHRA and CDR2 YSYEKL. The CDR3 sequence is 14 residues long. The CDR3 bases are TGCGCCAGCAGCATTCGGGCTGATTCCTACGAGCAGTACTTC. This translates into CASSIRADSYEQYF.

As regards this clone: The same CDR3 also results from other DNA sequences found in this sample. The chain employs TRBV4-1 and TRBJ2-3, with D hard to call. CDR1 is MGHRA, CDR2 YSYEKL, per germline. V lost 1 base to trimming and J lost 4 bases, with 6 bases between them. The CDR3 loop spans 13 amino acids. This CDR3 reads CASSQVGADTQYF. The CDR3 DNA reads as TGCGCCAGCAGCCAAGTTGGGGCAGATACGCAGTATTTT.

J is TRBJ1-5 and V is TRBV30; tentatively, D is TRBD1 (5 bases). This CDR3 comprises 15 residues. Per germline, CDR1 GTSNPN and CDR2 SVGIG (reference sequence). V was shortened by 0 bases and J by 5 bases, with 14 bases between the two germline ends. The CDR3 DNA is TGTGCCTGGAGTGTACATTGGGGCAACGATCAGCCCCAGCATTTT. As protein: CAWSVHWGNDQPQHF.

This chain joins TRBV19 and TRBJ2-7; TRBD1 agrees at 9 bases. Looked up from germline, CDR1 is LNHDA and CDR2 is SQIVND (reference sequence). This CDR3 comprises 15 residues. V gave up 2 bases and J gave up 2 bases; unmatched junction bases: 4. The CDR3 here is CASSIFGDRAYEQYF. As DNA, the CDR3 is TGTGCCAGTAGTATATTCGGGGACAGGGCCTACGAGCAGTACTTC.

The rearrangement uses TRBV27 and TRBJ2-7; D is undetermined. The V end was cut by 0 bases, the J end by 0 bases, with 6 bases between. Looked up from germline, CDR1 is MNHEY and CDR2 is SMNVEV (reference sequence). This CDR3 spans 14 amino acids. The CDR3 region is CASSLSLSSYEQYF. The CDR3 nucleotides read TGTGCCAGCAGTTTATCCCTCAGCTCCTACGAGCAGTACTTC.

On this clone: Germline and junction disagree at one end, which may indicate a read error. The chain recombines TRBV7-9 with TRBJ2-4, with D tentatively TRBD1 or TRBD2 (5 bases each). The length of the CDR3 is 12 residues. The germline V gene has CDR1 SEHNR and CDR2 FQNEAQ (reference sequence). DNA for the CDR3: TGTGCCAGCAGCTTATGGGGGATTGACTCTAAATTC. Its translation is CASSLWGIDSKF.

The rearrangement links TRBV9 to TRBJ2-1, with D hard to call. The CDR3 runs 13 residues. V lost 0 bases, J lost 10 bases, and 11 bases lay in between. Germline CDR1 reads SGDLS; CDR2 reads YYNGEE. The CDR3 DNA follows: TGTGCCAGCAGCGTAGGATCCCCCGCCGAGCAGTTCTTC. Its protein is CASSVGSPAEQFF.

This chain links TRBV5-6 with TRBJ2-5; the D gene could be TRBD1 or TRBD2 (5 bases each). The CDR3 covers 14 residues. The germline V gene encodes CDR1 SGHDT and CDR2 YYEEEE. V was pared by 2 bases and J by 1 base, with 9 bases between. The CDR3 sequence: CASSFGGTQETQYF. The CDR3 bases are TGTGCCAGCAGCTTTGGTGGGACCCAAGAGACCCAGTACTTC.

The rearrangement joins TRBV13 to TRBJ2-5, with a weak D call TRBD1 (6 bases). The CDR3 totals 15 residues. Per the germline V gene, CDR1 is PRHDT and CDR2 is FYEKMQ (reference sequence). Trimming cost V 5 bases and J 0 bases, with 13 bases left between them. CDR3 in DNA: TGTGCCAGCAGCCAAAGGACAGAGTACCAAGAGACCCAGTACTTC. Its protein is CASSQRTEYQETQYF.

This chain joins TRBV27 and TRBJ2-7; D perhaps matches TRBD2 (5 bases). Germline V gene lookup returns CDR1 MNHEY and CDR2 SMNVEV (reference sequence). V lost 0 bases, J lost 6 bases, and 15 bases lay in between. The CDR3 loop spans 15 amino acids. DNA for the CDR3: TGTGCCAGCAGTTTATCAGGGCGGGTGTCATTCGAGCAGTACTTC. Protein: CASSLSGRVSFEQYF.

J is TRBJ2-7 and V is TRBV4-1, with 9 bases identical to TRBD1. Germline CDR1 is MGHRA and CDR2 is YSYEKL. This CDR3 comprises 15 residues. Losses at the gene ends were 6 bases for V and 0 bases for J; bases not matched to a gene: 6. This chain's CDR3 is CASSTQTGGSYEQYF. The CDR3 DNA reads as TGCGCCAGCAGTACTCAGACAGGGGGCTCCTACGAGCAGTACTTC.